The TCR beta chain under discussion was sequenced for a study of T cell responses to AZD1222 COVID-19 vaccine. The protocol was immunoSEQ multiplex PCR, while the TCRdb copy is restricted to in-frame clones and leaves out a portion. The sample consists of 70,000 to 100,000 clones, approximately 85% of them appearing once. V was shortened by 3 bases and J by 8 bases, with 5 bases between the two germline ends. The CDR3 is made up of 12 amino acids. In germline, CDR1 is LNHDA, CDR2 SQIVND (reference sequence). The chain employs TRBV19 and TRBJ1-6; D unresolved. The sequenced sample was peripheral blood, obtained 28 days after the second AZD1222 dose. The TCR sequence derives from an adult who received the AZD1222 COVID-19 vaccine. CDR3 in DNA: TGTGCCAGTAGTATCCGGTATTCACCCCTCCACTTT. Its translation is CASSIRYSPLHF. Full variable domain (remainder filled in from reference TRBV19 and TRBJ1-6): DGGITQSPKYLFRKEGQNVTLSCEQNLNHDAMYWYRQDPGQGLRLIYYSQIVNDFQKGDIAEGYSVSREKKESFPLTVTSAQKNPTAFYLCASSIRYSPLHFGNGTRLTVT.